The T cell receptor beta chain described here comes from a study of blood T cell repertoires in COVID-19. Across the study: The samples span acute and convalescent COVID-19 from the United States, Italy and Spain.

In terms of age and location, participants ranged from roughly 18 to 89 years and lived in under 30 US areas. Only in-frame clones appear in the TCRdb table, and some are missing; sequencing was by immunoSEQ multiplex PCR. This sample carries about 280,000 clones, 85% of them seen once, and the ten largest clones take 2% to 3%. This clone was counted only a few times. The CDR3 sequence is 17 residues long. Per germline, CDR1 LGHDT and CDR2 YNNKEL (reference sequence). V gave up 3 bases and J gave up 6 bases, with 22 bases separating them. The TCR originated in a woman in her forties or fifties who had recovered from COVID-19. The chain carries TRBV3-1 (or the pseudogene TRBV3-2) and TRBJ2-3, with D possibly being TRBD2 (7 bases). The sequencing input was PBMCs or T cells enriched from blood (not recorded which). In nucleotides, the CDR3 is TGTGCCAGCAGCCATATGGGGGCACGGGGGGCCGGGGATACGCAGTATTTT. This translates into CASSHMGARGAGDTQYF.